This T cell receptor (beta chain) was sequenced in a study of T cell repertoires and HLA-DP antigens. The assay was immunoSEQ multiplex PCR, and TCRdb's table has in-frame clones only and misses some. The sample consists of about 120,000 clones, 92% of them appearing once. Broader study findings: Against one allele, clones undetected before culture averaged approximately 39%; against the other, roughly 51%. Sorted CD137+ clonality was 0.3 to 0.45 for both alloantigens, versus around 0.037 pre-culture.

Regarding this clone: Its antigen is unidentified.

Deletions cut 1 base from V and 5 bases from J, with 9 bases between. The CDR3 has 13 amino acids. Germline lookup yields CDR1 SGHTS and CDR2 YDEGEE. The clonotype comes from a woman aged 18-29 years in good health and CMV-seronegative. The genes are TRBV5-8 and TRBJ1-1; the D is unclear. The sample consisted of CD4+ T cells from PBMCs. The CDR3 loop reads CASSLIPGTEAFF. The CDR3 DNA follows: TGTGCCAGCAGCTTGATACCGGGGACTGAAGCTTTCTTT.